The rows below give T cell receptor beta chains drawn from one sample of a study of T cell changes during pregnancy in multiple sclerosis. This table comes from immunoSEQ multiplex PCR, and its TCRdb copy is limited to in-frame clones, with some not included. In the table there are around 64,000 clones, about nine tenths of which are singletons. Material: CD4+ T cells from peripheral blood mononuclear cells, obtained after pregnancy. Source of these receptors: a female donor with multiple sclerosis, enrolled in a pregnancy study. The CDR3 runs from the conserved cysteine through the conserved F or W. Size is omitted from some rows. Given values are once, few, many or a class for expanded clones.

abundance: NA; v_gene: TRBV7-3; CDR3aa: CASSSQGSGELFF
abundance: NA; v_gene: TRBV6-1; CDR3aa: CASSGRGIYEQYF
abundance: few; v_gene: TRBV19; CDR3aa: CASSIQGSTEAFF
abundance: NA; v_gene: TRBV6-1; CDR3aa: CASSYAREGAYGYTF
abundance: NA; v_gene: TRBV7-6; CDR3aa: CASSKTSGGSYEQYF
abundance: NA; v_gene: TRBV7-3; CDR3aa: CASSLTGTGELFF
abundance: NA; v_gene: TRBV10-1; CDR3aa: CASSEWTGFGEQYF
abundance: once; v_gene: TRBV7-2; CDR3aa: CASSLRVQGGERIF
abundance: NA; v_gene: TRBV6-5; CDR3aa: CASSARPYSNQPQHF
abundance: NA; v_gene: TRBV7-7; CDR3aa: CASSFDRVGTGELFF
abundance: few; v_gene: TRBV9; CDR3aa: CASSTQGAGANVLTF
abundance: NA; v_gene: TRBV6-7; CDR3aa: CASSYEDRVNGNTIYF
abundance: NA; v_gene: TRBV19; CDR3aa: CASSTHRTGNDYGYTF
abundance: NA; v_gene: TRBV5-4; CDR3aa: CASSFLGGSTDTQYF
abundance: NA; v_gene: TRBV2; CDR3aa: CASLPGDSYEQYF
abundance: NA; v_gene: TRBV18; CDR3aa: CASSPTEETQYF
abundance: NA; v_gene: TRBV7-9; CDR3aa: CASSFSGTSGRVYNEQFF
abundance: medium-sized; v_gene: TRBV7-9; CDR3aa: CASSLSGRQNYGYTF
abundance: once; v_gene: TRBV5-1; CDR3aa: CASSPGLAKNIQYF
abundance: NA; v_gene: TRBV5-1; CDR3aa: CASSYGTGSTDTQYF
abundance: NA; v_gene: TRBV6-1; CDR3aa: CASSEERQGVSGAFF
abundance: many; v_gene: TRBV2; CDR3aa: CASSATGGTEAFF
abundance: NA; v_gene: TRBV6-1; CDR3aa: CASSEDRRNTEAFF
abundance: NA; v_gene: TRBV7-8; CDR3aa: CASSLQRQGNYGYTF
abundance: NA; v_gene: TRBV19; CDR3aa: CASSIDMETALGYTF
abundance: NA; v_gene: TRBV27; CDR3aa: CASSLGLATNEQYF
abundance: NA; v_gene: TRBV7-9; CDR3aa: CASSFRQGVTDTQYF
abundance: NA; v_gene: TRBV5-5; CDR3aa: CASRQGHVNEKLFF
abundance: NA; v_gene: TRBV19; CDR3aa: CASNRRQLNTEAFF
abundance: NA; v_gene: TRBV2; CDR3aa: CASRGGNNEQFF
abundance: NA; v_gene: TRBV5-1; CDR3aa: CASSLADSAISYEQYF
abundance: NA; v_gene: TRBV6-5; CDR3aa: CASSLTAGNTEAFF
abundance: NA; v_gene: TRBV5-1; CDR3aa: CASSLAGGPPYEQYF
abundance: NA; v_gene: TRBV5-4; CDR3aa: CASSLAGRNTGELFF
abundance: NA; v_gene: TRBV15; CDR3aa: CATSGPMNTEAFF
abundance: NA; v_gene: TRBV28; CDR3aa: CASSPAGQAGGADTQYF
abundance: NA; v_gene: TRBV27; CDR3aa: CASSKSQGSNQPQHF
abundance: NA; v_gene: TRBV30; CDR3aa: CAWSGPGAGGPYNEQFF
abundance: once; v_gene: TRBV6-1; CDR3aa: CATHRDRFLTEAFF
abundance: NA; v_gene: TRBV30; CDR3aa: CAWHEGGAGETQYF
abundance: NA; v_gene: TRBV14; CDR3aa: CASSQLITGGVYF
abundance: NA; v_gene: TRBV7-8; CDR3aa: CASSTSGLSGGSSFF
abundance: NA; v_gene: TRBV18; CDR3aa: CASSPPGLAGGLGEQYF
abundance: NA; v_gene: TRBV6-6; CDR3aa: CASSPGQGNQPQHF
abundance: NA; v_gene: TRBV7-8; CDR3aa: CASSFGGRSSYEQYF
abundance: NA; v_gene: TRBV5-1; CDR3aa: CASSLKGGETQYF
abundance: NA; v_gene: TRBV30; CDR3aa: CAWSGLLAGARNEQFF
abundance: NA; v_gene: TRBV19; CDR3aa: CASSSRDRGLYGYTF
abundance: NA; v_gene: TRBV7-9; CDR3aa: CASSLDMGQGTYEQYF
abundance: NA; v_gene: TRBV11-2; CDR3aa: CASSSRKGADRVNSEQYF
abundance: NA; v_gene: TRBV29-1; CDR3aa: CSVEDRGTWQMNTEAFF
abundance: NA; v_gene: TRBV2; CDR3aa: CASSEAGGFNEKLFF
abundance: NA; v_gene: TRBV16; CDR3aa: CASSQFAGETEAFF
abundance: NA; v_gene: TRBV30; CDR3aa: CAWDRQGEEKLFF
abundance: NA; v_gene: TRBV19; CDR3aa: CASSTLSSYEQYF